A selection of T cell receptor beta chains follows, all from one sample in a study of cytomegalovirus exposure and HLA in healthy donors. Clones were read by immunoSEQ multiplex PCR, and TCRdb kept only the in-frame ones, dropping some. The profile shows roughly 190,000 clones, about nine tenths of them singletons. The sample consisted of PBMCs. These receptors came from a man aged 25 to 40 in good health and CMV-seropositive. Both conserved end residues are part of each CDR3. The D gene is left open where the match is weak. Size is stated for part of the rows, as once, few or many counts, or as a class when the clone is expanded.

CDR3 length,clone size,V gene,J gene,D gene,CDR3 DNA,CDR3 protein
13,-,TRBV5-1,TRBJ2-7,TRBD1,TGCGCCAGCAGCTCGACAGGGCAATACGAGCAGTACTTC,CASSSTGQYEQYF
13,few,TRBV6-1,TRBJ2-7,-,TGTGCCAGCAGTGAATCAGGTCCCTACGAGCAGTACTTC,CASSESGPYEQYF
15,-,TRBV18,TRBJ1-1,TRBD1,TGTGCCAGCTCGGAACTCGGACAGGGGAACACTGAAGCTTTCTTT,CASSELGQGNTEAFF
15,-,TRBV5-5,TRBJ1-1,-,TGTGCCAGCAGCTTCCCTCCCCCGAGGAGCACTGAAGCTTTCTTT,CASSFPPPRSTEAFF
16,-,TRBV5-4,TRBJ1-2,-,TGTGCCAGCAGCCGTGCGATGCGGGGGCTGCTAGGTGGCTACACCTTC,CASSRAMRGLLGGYTF
15,-,TRBV4-1,TRBJ2-7,-,TGCGCCAGCAGCCAAGATTTACGGATAAGCTACGAGCAGTACTTC,CASSQDLRISYEQYF
14,-,TRBV5-1,TRBJ1-1,-,TGCGCCAGCAGCTTTGGAGGGGCGAGCACTGAAGCTTTCTTT,CASSFGGASTEAFF
14,-,TRBV9,TRBJ2-7,-,TGTGCCAGCAGCGTGGGGAGGGGGCGATACGAGCAGTACTTC,CASSVGRGRYEQYF
14,-,TRBV27,TRBJ2-1,TRBD2,TGTGCCAGCAGCCCCGGGACTAGCGGTGATGAGCAGTTCTTC,CASSPGTSGDEQFF
13,-,TRBV5-1,TRBJ2-7,-,TGCGCCAGCAGCTTGGGTAGAGCTAACGAGCAGTACTTC,CASSLGRANEQYF
14,-,TRBV18,TRBJ1-2,TRBD1,TGTGCCAGCTCACCAGGGGACAGCAACTATGGCTACACCTTC,CASSPGDSNYGYTF
16,-,TRBV29-1,TRBJ2-3,TRBD2,TGCAGCGTTGAGGCCCTAGCGGGCACTAGCACAGATACGCAGTATTTT,CSVEALAGTSTDTQYF
15,-,TRBV5-1,TRBJ2-2,-,TGCGCCAGCAGCTTTGGGGGAGATCGCACCGGGGAGCTGTTTTTT,CASSFGGDRTGELFF
14,once,TRBV9,TRBJ2-7,TRBD2,TGTGCCAGCAGCGCTAGCGGGAACTCCTACGAGCAGTACTTC,CASSASGNSYEQYF
13,-,TRBV11-3,TRBJ2-7,-,TGTGCCAGCAGCTCGCCGGACTCCTACGAGCAGTACTTC,CASSSPDSYEQYF
14,-,TRBV7-8,TRBJ1-4,-,TGTGCCAGCAGCTTAGCGGGGCAGGGTGAAAAACTGTTTTTT,CASSLAGQGEKLFF
15,once,TRBV19,TRBJ1-5,-,TGTGCCAGTAGAATGACAGGTATCGGCAATCAGCCCCAGCATTTT,CASRMTGIGNQPQHF
13,-,TRBV27,TRBJ1-3,-,TGTGCCAGCAGTTTAAGGGGTGGAAACACCATATATTTT,CASSLRGGNTIYF
18,-,TRBV19,TRBJ2-7,TRBD2,TGTGCCAGTAGTATCAGTGCGGCTAGCGGGAGGGTCTCCTACGAGCAGTACTTC,CASSISAASGRVSYEQYF
14,-,TRBV6-5,TRBJ2-7,-,TGTGCCAGCAGTCCCAAGTCGGGATTTTACGAGCAGTACTTC,CASSPKSGFYEQYF
12,-,TRBV6-1,TRBJ2-7,TRBD2,TGTGCCAGCAGTTTAGAAGGACTAGGGTTGTACTTC,CASSLEGLGLYF
13,-,TRBV5-6,TRBJ1-2,-,TGTGCCAGCAGCTCGCCTGGGACTGGAGGCTACACCTTC,CASSSPGTGGYTF
13,-,TRBV30,TRBJ1-2,-,TGTGCCTGGAGTGTAGAGGACAGCTATGGCTACACCTTC,CAWSVEDSYGYTF
15,once,TRBV5-4,TRBJ2-3,TRBD2,TGTGCCAGCAGTATAGCGGGGGGTGTCACAGATACGCAGTATTTT,CASSIAGGVTDTQYF
14,-,TRBV6-6,TRBJ2-3,TRBD1,TGTGCCAGCAGCCGACTTGACAGGGAAGATACGCAGTATTTT,CASSRLDREDTQYF
14,few,TRBV6-5,TRBJ2-7,-,TGTGCCGTGCATCGGGGAGGTCGCTCCTACGAGCAGTACTTC,CAVHRGGRSYEQYF
15,once,TRBV4-3,TRBJ2-7,-,TGCGCCAGCAGCCAAGCTACTAGACCCCACTACGAGCAGTACTTC,CASSQATRPHYEQYF
15,-,TRBV18,TRBJ2-7,TRBD1,TGTGCCAGCTCACCAACTGGACAGGGGGCCTCCGAGCAGTACTTC,CASSPTGQGASEQYF
13,-,TRBV15,TRBJ1-1,-,TGTGCCACCAGCAGAGATAAGAACCCTGAAGCTTTCTTT,CATSRDKNPEAFF
17,-,TRBV4-1,TRBJ2-7,-,TGCGCCAGCAGCCAAGATTTGTTTGGGGGGCGGTCCTACGAGCAGTACTTC,CASSQDLFGGRSYEQYF
14,-,TRBV21-1,TRBJ2-7,-,TGTGCCAGCAGCAAAGCTGGCCAGCCCCACGAGCAGTACTTC,CASSKAGQPHEQYF
16,-,TRBV5-1,TRBJ2-3,TRBD2,TGCGCCAGCAGCTTGGTAGGGACTAGGAGAGGGGGTACGCAGTATTTT,CASSLVGTRRGGTQYF
19,-,TRBV15,TRBJ2-7,TRBD1,TGTGCCACCAGCAGACCGGGACAGGGGGCGGACGAGGGAGGGGACGAGCAGTACTTC,CATSRPGQGADEGGDEQYF
13,once,TRBV9,TRBJ2-3,-,TGTGCCAGCAGCGTAGATGGCACAGATACGCAGTATTTT,CASSVDGTDTQYF
14,once,TRBV5-6,TRBJ2-3,-,TGTGCCAGCAGCTTCCTCCGTCTTACGAATACGCAGTATTTT,CASSFLRLTNTQYF
15,-,TRBV5-6,TRBJ2-1,TRBD1,TGTGCCAGCAGCCTCGGACAGGGGGTTTACAATGAGCAGTTCTTC,CASSLGQGVYNEQFF
11,-,TRBV28,TRBJ2-7,-,TGTGCCAGCAAGACGGCCTACGAGCAGTACTTC,CASKTAYEQYF
16,once,TRBV11-2,TRBJ2-7,-,TGTGCCAGCAGCTTACCCCAGGGATTAAGACCCTACGAGCAGTACTTC,CASSLPQGLRPYEQYF
13,-,TRBV5-4,TRBJ2-5,-,TGTGCCAGCAGCTTGGGGGCGGGAGAGACCCAGTACTTC,CASSLGAGETQYF
13,-,TRBV4-1,TRBJ2-5,-,TGCGCCAGCAGCCAAACGTACCAAGAGACCCAGTACTTC,CASSQTYQETQYF
15,-,TRBV6-6,TRBJ1-5,-,TGTGCCAGCAGTTATAACCCTTATAGCAATCAGCCCCAGCATTTT,CASSYNPYSNQPQHF
17,-,TRBV30,TRBJ2-3,-,TGTGCCTGGAGTGTAGAGGCCAGTGGCATAGGCATAGGTACGCAGTATTTT,CAWSVEASGIGIGTQYF
14,-,TRBV9,TRBJ1-2,-,TGTGCCAGCAGCGTAGCTACAGGGTACGAAGGCTACACCTTC,CASSVATGYEGYTF
14,many,TRBV2,TRBJ2-7,TRBD2,TGTGCCAGCAGTCCCGGGACTATCCGCGGGGAGCAGTACTTC,CASSPGTIRGEQYF
14,-,TRBV25-1,TRBJ2-1,TRBD1,TGTGCCAGCAACGGGGACAGGCTCAACAATGAGCAGTTCTTC,CASNGDRLNNEQFF
14,-,TRBV5-1,TRBJ1-1,TRBD1,TGCGCCAGCAGCTTGGGACAGGGGGCGTCTGAAGCTTTCTTT,CASSLGQGASEAFF
13,-,TRBV7-3,TRBJ1-1,-,TGTGCCAGCGGACTCCGGGCGGGGACAGAAGCTTTCTTT,CASGLRAGTEAFF
16,few,TRBV4-1,TRBJ1-2,TRBD1,TGCGCCAGCAGCCATCCTCGGACAGGGACTAACTATGGCTACACCTTC,CASSHPRTGTNYGYTF
16,once,TRBV5-4,TRBJ1-1,-,TGTGCCAGCAGCCCGTCGCGGCGGGGGCTTGGCACTGAAGCTTTCTTT,CASSPSRRGLGTEAFF
12,-,TRBV28,TRBJ1-5,TRBD1,TGTGCCAGCAGAACCACAGGGGGCCGGCAGCATTTT,CASRTTGGRQHF
16,-,TRBV5-4,TRBJ1-1,TRBD1,TGTGCCAGCAGCTTGGGACAGGGGGCATGGTCCCTGGAAGCTTTCTTT,CASSLGQGAWSLEAFF
13,-,TRBV7-3,TRBJ2-5,TRBD2,TGTGCCAGCAGCTTAGGACTAGCGGGGACCCAGTACTTC,CASSLGLAGTQYF
17,-,TRBV4-3,TRBJ2-7,TRBD1,TGCGCCAGCAGCCAAGCTTCATCCGGGACAGGATCCTACGAGCAGTACTTC,CASSQASSGTGSYEQYF
12,-,TRBV7-9,TRBJ2-3,-,TGTGCCAGCAGCATGGGCACAGATACGCAGTATTTT,CASSMGTDTQYF
13,-,TRBV27,TRBJ1-1,-,TGTGCCAGCAGTCCAGGGAAATTAGGTGAAGCTTTCTTT,CASSPGKLGEAFF
16,-,TRBV4-1,TRBJ1-1,-,TGCGCCAGCAGCCGTGGACAGAGGGTAGGGGACACTGAAGCTTTCTTT,CASSRGQRVGDTEAFF
14,-,TRBV10-1,TRBJ2-7,-,TGCGCCAGCAGGAAACGAGTAGGGACCTACGAGCAGTACTTC,CASRKRVGTYEQYF
15,once,TRBV4-2,TRBJ1-1,-,TGTGCCAGCAGCCAAACTCGGGCCCGCGGGACTGAAGCTTTCTTT,CASSQTRARGTEAFF
15,-,TRBV6-4,TRBJ1-4,-,TGTGCCAGCAGTAGCAAGGGGGAGGCTGGAGAAAAACTGTTTTTT,CASSSKGEAGEKLFF